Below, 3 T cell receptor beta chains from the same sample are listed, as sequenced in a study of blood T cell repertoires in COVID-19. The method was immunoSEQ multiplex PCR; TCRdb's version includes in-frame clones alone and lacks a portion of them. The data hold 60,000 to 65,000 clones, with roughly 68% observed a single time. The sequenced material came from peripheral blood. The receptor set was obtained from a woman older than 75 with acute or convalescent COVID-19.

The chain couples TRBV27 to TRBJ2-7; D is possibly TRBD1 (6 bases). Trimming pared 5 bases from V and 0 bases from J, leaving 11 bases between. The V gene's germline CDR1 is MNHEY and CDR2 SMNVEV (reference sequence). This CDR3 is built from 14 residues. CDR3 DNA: TGTGCCAGCAGTCCGCGGACAGCCTCCTACGAGCAGTACTTC. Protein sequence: CASSPRTASYEQYF.

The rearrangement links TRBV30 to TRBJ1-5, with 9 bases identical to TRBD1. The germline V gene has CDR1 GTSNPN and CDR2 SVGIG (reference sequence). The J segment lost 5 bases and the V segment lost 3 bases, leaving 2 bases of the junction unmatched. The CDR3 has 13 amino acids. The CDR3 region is CAWRQGAYQPQHF. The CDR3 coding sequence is TGTGCCTGGAGACAGGGGGCCTATCAGCCCCAGCATTTT.

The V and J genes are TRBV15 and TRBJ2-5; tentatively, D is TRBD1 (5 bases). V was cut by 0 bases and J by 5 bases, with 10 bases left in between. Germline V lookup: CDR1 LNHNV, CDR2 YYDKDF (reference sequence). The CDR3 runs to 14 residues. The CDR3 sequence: CATSREGVLETQYF. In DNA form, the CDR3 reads TGTGCCACCAGCAGAGAAGGGGTGCTGGAGACCCAGTACTTC.